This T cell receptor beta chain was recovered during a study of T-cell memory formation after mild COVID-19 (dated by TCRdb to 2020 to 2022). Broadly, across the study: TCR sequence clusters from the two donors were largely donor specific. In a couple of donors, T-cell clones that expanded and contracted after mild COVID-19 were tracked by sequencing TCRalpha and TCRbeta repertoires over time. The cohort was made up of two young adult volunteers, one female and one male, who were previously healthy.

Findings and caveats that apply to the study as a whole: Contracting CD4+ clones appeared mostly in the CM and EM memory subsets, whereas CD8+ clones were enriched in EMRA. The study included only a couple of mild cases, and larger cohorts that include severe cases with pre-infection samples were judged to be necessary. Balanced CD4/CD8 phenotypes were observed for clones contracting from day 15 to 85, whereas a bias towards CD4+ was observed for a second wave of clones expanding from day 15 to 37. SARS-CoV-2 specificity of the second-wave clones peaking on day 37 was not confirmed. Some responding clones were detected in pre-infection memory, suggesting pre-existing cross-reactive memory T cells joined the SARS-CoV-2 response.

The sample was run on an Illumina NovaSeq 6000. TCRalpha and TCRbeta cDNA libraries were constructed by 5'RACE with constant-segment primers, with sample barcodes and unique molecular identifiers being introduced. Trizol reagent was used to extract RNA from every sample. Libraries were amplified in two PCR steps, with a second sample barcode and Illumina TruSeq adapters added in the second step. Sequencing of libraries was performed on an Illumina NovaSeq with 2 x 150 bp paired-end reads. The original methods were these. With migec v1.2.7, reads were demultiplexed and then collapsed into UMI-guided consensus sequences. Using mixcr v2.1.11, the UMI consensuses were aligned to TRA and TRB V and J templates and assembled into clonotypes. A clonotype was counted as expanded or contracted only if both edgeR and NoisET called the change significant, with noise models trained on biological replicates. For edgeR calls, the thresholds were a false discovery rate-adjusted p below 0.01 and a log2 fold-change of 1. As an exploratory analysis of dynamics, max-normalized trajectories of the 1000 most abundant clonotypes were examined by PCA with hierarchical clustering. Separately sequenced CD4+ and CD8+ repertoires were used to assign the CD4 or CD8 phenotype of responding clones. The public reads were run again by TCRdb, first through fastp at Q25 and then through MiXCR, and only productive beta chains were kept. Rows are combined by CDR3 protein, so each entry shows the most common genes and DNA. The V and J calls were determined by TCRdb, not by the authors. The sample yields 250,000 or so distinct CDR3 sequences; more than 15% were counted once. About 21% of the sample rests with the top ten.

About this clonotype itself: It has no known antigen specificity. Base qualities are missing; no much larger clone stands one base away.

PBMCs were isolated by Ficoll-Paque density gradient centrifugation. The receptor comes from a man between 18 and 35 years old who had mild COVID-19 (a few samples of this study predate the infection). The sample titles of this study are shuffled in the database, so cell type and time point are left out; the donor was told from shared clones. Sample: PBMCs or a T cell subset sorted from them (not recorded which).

Here is the DNA: TGTGCCAGCCAGGGGGGCCTCGGGGGCTACACCTTC. It translates as CASQGGLGGYTF. In this chain, TRBV6-5 is recombined with TRBJ1-2, and 7 junction bases match TRBD1. Including the terminal cysteine and phenylalanine, the CDR3 comprises 12 residues. Kept here is only the CDR3 DNA, which spans 36 bases and is read in frame from base 1. The germline V gene provides CDR1 MNHEY and CDR2 SVGAGI. The germline V end is reduced by 8 bases and the J end by 8 bases; junction bases left unmatched: 8.